This T cell receptor (beta chain) was sequenced in a study of blood T cell repertoires in COVID-19. Study overall: COVID-19 samples, acute and convalescent, were from the United States, Italy and Spain.

The junction had 8 bases not matched to a gene; V was cut back by 4 bases and J by 6 bases. The CDR3 covers 14 residues. In germline, CDR1 is LNHDA, CDR2 SQIVND (reference sequence). The study drew participants aged about 18 to 95 years from roughly 25 US areas. As processed by the authors: How many nucleated cells were present was estimated from reference gene primer amplification. Profiled with immunoSEQ multiplex PCR; TCRdb holds only in-frame clones, not every one. Clone size and V and J calls were adopted from that table, with D and trimming inferred from the DNA. Here the sample spans a few hundred thousand clones, about 90% being singletons.

The source of this sequence is a woman between 25 and 40 years old who had recovered from COVID-19. This chain uses TRBV19 with TRBJ2-7, with 8 bases lining up with TRBD2. Sample: PBMCs or T cells enriched from blood (not recorded which). The CDR3 DNA sequence: TGTGCCAGTAGTAATCGGGGGACTAGTGGCGAGCAGTACTTC. This gives the protein CASSNRGTSGEQYF.